The clone carrying this T cell receptor beta chain was picked up a small number of times. The antigen remains undetermined. TCR beta libraries were built with iRepertoire HTBI primers and Arm-PCR of CDR3 regions. MiXCR, applied by TCRdb to the multiplex PCR reads, yields one record per CDR3 protein. This table holds about 360,000 distinct CDR3 sequences, 16% found once. The entry originates in a study of regulatory T cells in long-lasting Graves disease. General study findings and limits: Segments TRBV28, TRBJ1-2 and TRBJ2-5 showed preferential usage in persistent disease. Persistent patients had more shared public clonotypes (fewer than 3,000) than new patients (approximately 920). Sampling was limited to peripheral blood rather than thyroid tissue.

Time point indicated: newly diagnosed GD, antithyroid drugs for less than 3 months. RNA extracted from PBMCs served as the sequencing template. The patients included were those that came from an endocrinology department in Xi'an, China. V was clipped by 5 bases and J by 9 bases, with 23 bases between them. The CDR3 runs to 16 residues. Germline CDR1 is LNHDA and CDR2 is SQIVND (reference sequence). The same specimen was also included in a second study, on T cells in Graves' hyperthyroidism and ophthalmopathy.

The chain recombines TRBV19 with TRBJ2-1, with D perhaps TRBD1 or TRBD2 (5 bases each). The sample consisted of peripheral blood mononuclear cells (PBMCs), taken at new diagnosis, from a patient treated with antithyroid drugs. This TCR derives from a woman between 18 and 29 years old with Graves disease. The CDR3 DNA sequence: TGTGCCAGTAGTGGGCGCCGGGACCGCCGAGAGGGTGAGCAGTTCTTC. This gives the protein CASSGRRDRREGEQFF.